This TCR beta chain was sequenced during a study of control samples from healthy donors and cancer patients. The method was immunoSEQ multiplex PCR; TCRdb's version includes in-frame clones alone and lacks a portion of them. The data contain under 150,000 clones, roughly 92% of them singletons. Trimming cost V 5 bases and J 5 bases, with 16 bases left between them. Germline CDR1 SGHTA, CDR2 FQGTGA. The CDR3 has 16 amino acids. The V call is TRBV7-3, the J call TRBJ2-6; D is unresolved. This clonotype originated in a man in his thirties or forties in good health. Sequencing used blood. CDR3 region: CASSADGAGRANVLTF. Here the CDR3 DNA reads TGTGCCAGCAGCGCCGACGGCGCTGGTAGGGCCAACGTCCTGACTTTC.